A single sample gave rise to the 4 T cell receptor beta chains below, sequenced in a study of blood T cell repertoires in COVID-19. Sequencing was performed with immunoSEQ multiplex PCR; in TCRdb, only in-frame clones are kept and a portion is missing. The sample shows approximately 210,000 clones, roughly 90% of them seen only once. The sequenced material came from peripheral blood. The receptors were gathered from a woman between 35 and 50 years old with acute or convalescent COVID-19.

The chain uses TRBV20-1 and TRBJ2-3; TRBD2 aligns across 12 bases. Trimming took 3 bases from V and 5 from J; bases not matched to a gene: 12. CDR1 is DFQATT and CDR2 is SNEGSKA in the germline V gene (reference sequence). The CDR3 runs 17 residues. CDR3 DNA: TGCAGTGCTAGTTCCTTGGTGGCTAGCGGGGGGGAAGATACGCAGTATTTT. It is translated as CSASSLVASGGEDTQYF.

This clone came up a few times. V is TRBV5-1 and J is TRBJ2-1, with 8 bases aligning to TRBD1. V gave up 0 bases and J gave up 4 bases; unmatched junction bases: 3. The CDR3 runs to 15 residues. Germline-derived CDR1 and CDR2 are SGHRS and YFSETQ. The CDR3 loop is CASSLDGQGYNEQFF. CDR3 DNA: TGCGCCAGCAGCTTGGATGGACAGGGATACAATGAGCAGTTCTTC.

V is TRBV5-1 and J is TRBJ2-1, with TRBD2 matching 8 bases. In germline, CDR1 is SGHRS, CDR2 YFSETQ. V shed 7 bases, J shed 4 bases, and the junction held 10 bases outside the gene matches. The CDR3 covers 15 residues. CDR3 residues: CASFGGAGVYNEQFF. The DNA of the CDR3 is TGCGCCAGCTTCGGGGGAGCGGGGGTTTACAATGAGCAGTTCTTC.

The chain links TRBV6-4 to TRBJ2-3; TRBD1 matches at 11 bases. J lost 9 bases, V lost 0 bases, and 11 bases had no gene match. CDR3 length: 17 residues. The V gene's germline CDR1 is MRHNA and CDR2 SNTAGT. CDR3 bases: TGTGCCAGCAGTGACTCGAGTGAGGGGGACAGGGGGGGAACGCAGTATTTT. Residues: CASSDSSEGDRGGTQYF.